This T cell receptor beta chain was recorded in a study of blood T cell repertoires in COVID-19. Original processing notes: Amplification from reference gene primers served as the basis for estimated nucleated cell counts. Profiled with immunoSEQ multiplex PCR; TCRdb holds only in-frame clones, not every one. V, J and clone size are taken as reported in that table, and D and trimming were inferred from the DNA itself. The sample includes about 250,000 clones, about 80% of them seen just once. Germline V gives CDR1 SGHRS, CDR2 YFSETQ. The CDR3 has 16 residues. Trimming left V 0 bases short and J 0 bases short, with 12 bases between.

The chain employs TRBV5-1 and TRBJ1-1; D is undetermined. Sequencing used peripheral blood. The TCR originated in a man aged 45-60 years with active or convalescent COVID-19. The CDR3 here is CASSLDVAVMNTEAFF. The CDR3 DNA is TGCGCCAGCAGCTTGGACGTCGCAGTCATGAACACTGAAGCTTTCTTT.